One sample yielded the 28 T cell receptor beta chains listed below, sequenced in a study of blood T cell repertoires in COVID-19 (dated by TCRdb to the early 2020s). Library creation used the immunoSEQ multiplex PCR assay. TCRdb retrieved this table from immuneACCESS and kept in-frame rearrangements only. Not all clones are present; in checked studies, unresolved V genes account for under half, and no reason is known for the remainder. The table for this sample lists about 44,000 clones; around 84% of them were counted only once. 35% to 45% of the sample rests with the top ten. The material sequenced was peripheral blood. The source is a human donor in a cohort sampled during active COVID-19.

V and J are TRBV30 and TRBJ2-7, with 10 bases fitting TRBD1. J lost 5 bases, V lost 5 bases, and 9 bases had no gene match. Germline V gene data show CDR1 as GTSNPN and CDR2 as SVGIG (reference sequence). This CDR3 has 14 residues. CDR3 in amino acids: CAWRLGQGIDEQYF. CDR3 nucleotides: TGTGCCTGGCGGTTGGGACAGGGGATCGACGAGCAGTACTTC.

The chain recombines TRBV5-5 with TRBJ2-2; a possible D gene is TRBD2 (6 bases). Deletions cut 2 bases from V and 3 bases from J, with 8 bases between. Germline V CDR1 and CDR2: SGHKS, YYEKEE (reference sequence). This CDR3 has 14 residues. The CDR3 coding sequence is TGTGCCAGCAGCTTTCGCGGGGACACCGGGGAGCTGTTTTTT. It codes for CASSFRGDTGELFF.

This chain joins TRBV6-5 and TRBJ2-3; 9 bases line up with TRBD2. Germline lookup yields CDR1 MNHEY and CDR2 SVGAGI. The CDR3 is 16 residues long. V lost 0 bases, J lost 1 base, and 2 bases stayed unmatched. Here the CDR3 reads CASSYSGGGGTDTQYF. The CDR3 bases are TGTGCCAGCAGTTACTCGGGCGGGGGGGGCACAGATACGCAGTATTTT.

This sequence joins TRBV28 and TRBJ1-2; TRBD1 aligns across 10 bases. The CDR3 is 15 residues long. Trimming at V came to 4 bases and at J to 2 bases, leaving 4 bases not matched to a gene. Germline V gene lookup returns CDR1 MDHEN and CDR2 SYDVKM. The CDR3 nucleotides are TGTGCCAGCAGTTACGGGACAGGGGCCAACTATGGCTACACCTTC. Protein product: CASSYGTGANYGYTF.

The rearrangement uses TRBV24-1 and TRBJ2-4, with TRBD1 identical over 8 bases. Germline CDR1 is KGHDR and CDR2 is SFDVKD. There are 16 residues in the CDR3. J lost 2 bases, V lost 3 bases, and 5 bases had no gene match. This chain's CDR3 is CATSDAGGATKNIQYF. The CDR3 DNA sequence: TGTGCCACCAGTGATGCAGGGGGCGCGACCAAAAACATTCAGTACTTC.

J is TRBJ2-1 and V is TRBV5-1; D possibly corresponds to TRBD1 (5 bases). Germline lookup yields CDR1 SGHRS and CDR2 YFSETQ. V was shortened by 1 base and J by 9 bases, with 14 bases between the two germline ends. There are 14 residues in the CDR3. The CDR3 nucleotides read TGCGCCAGCAGCTTGTCCCACAGGCTTAGTGAGCAGTTCTTC. Protein product: CASSLSHRLSEQFF.

This clone was seen a single time. The J gene is TRBJ2-6, the V gene TRBV29-1, with 7 bases identical to TRBD1. Germline V gene lookup returns CDR1 SQVTM and CDR2 ANQGSEA. J was trimmed by 3 bases and V by 5 bases; bases with no gene match: 7. CDR3 size: 15 residues. CDR3 sequence (DNA): TGCAGCGTTAACTTACAGGGGAATGGGGCCAACGTCCTGACTTTC. Translation: CSVNLQGNGANVLTF.

The chain has TRBV7-9 and TRBJ1-2; the match to TRBD1 covers 9 bases. The CDR3 has 14 amino acids. CDR1 and CDR2 from the germline V gene are SEHNR and FQNEAQ (reference sequence). V was pared by 5 bases and J by 2 bases, with 3 bases of the junction left unmatched. The CDR3 DNA reads as TGTGCCAGCAGCCCTGGACAGGGGAACTATGGCTACACCTTC. This codes for CASSPGQGNYGYTF.

The genes are TRBV24-1 and TRBJ2-2; D uncertain. Germline CDR1 is KGHDR and CDR2 is SFDVKD. The CDR3 has 15 amino acids. The germline V and J ends were trimmed by 3 bases and 3 bases, with 10 bases remaining between them. The CDR3 DNA sequence: TGTGCCACCAGTGATCCCCGTGCGGACACCGGGGAGCTGTTTTTT. This translates into CATSDPRADTGELFF.

This clone was recorded only once. The CDR3 sequence: CATSYRVTDTQYF. CDR3 nucleotides: TGTGCCACCTCTTACAGGGTTACAGATACGCAGTATTTT. This chain joins TRBV19 and TRBJ2-3, with D perhaps matching TRBD1 (6 bases). The CDR3 consists of 13 residues. Trimming shortened V by 10 bases and J by 3 bases, and 14 bases separated the two germline ends. CDR1 is LNHDA, CDR2 SQIVND, per germline (reference sequence).

This chain uses TRBV6-6 with TRBJ2-3; no reliable D call. The CDR3 runs to 21 residues. Germline values: CDR1 MNHNY, CDR2 SVGAGI (reference sequence). V was shortened by 5 bases and J by 0 bases, with 30 bases between the two germline ends. In DNA form, the CDR3 reads TGTGCCAGCAGTCATAAGCGTGCTCCCTACCTTTCAAGTGCTAGCACAGATACGCAGTATTTT. It codes for CASSHKRAPYLSSASTDTQYF.

The CDR3 sequence: CASSQDRLAEQFF. CDR3 coding DNA: TGTGCCAGCAGCCAAGATCGGCTAGCGGAGCAGTTCTTC. The V gene is TRBV3-1 (or the pseudogene TRBV3-2), the J gene TRBJ2-1; TRBD2 might be the D (6 bases). Germline V gene sequence: CDR1 LGHDT, CDR2 YNNKEL (reference sequence). The CDR3 is 13 residues long. The V gene lost 0 bases and the J gene lost 10 bases, with 10 bases spanning the gap.

The chain joins TRBV6-1 to TRBJ2-4, with 7 bases identical to TRBD1. Unmatched junction bases numbered 5, after V lost 3 bases and J lost 6 bases. Germline lookup yields CDR1 MNHNS and CDR2 SASEGT. CDR3 size: 14 residues. The CDR3 DNA sequence: TGTGCCAGCAGTGACAGGGACAGCCTAAACATTCAGTACTTC. Protein: CASSDRDSLNIQYF.

The CDR3 loop reads CASSKTEIYGYTF. CDR3 coding DNA: TGTGCCAGCAGCAAGACAGAGATCTATGGCTACACCTTC. The gene calls are TRBV5-8 and TRBJ1-2; D possibly corresponds to TRBD1 (5 bases). The CDR3 is 13 residues long. Germline lookup yields CDR1 SGHTS and CDR2 YDEGEE. Trimming pared 4 bases from V and 4 bases from J, leaving 11 bases between.

This clone was observed once. The J gene is TRBJ1-1, the V gene TRBV7-2, with D perhaps matching TRBD1 (5 bases). The CDR3 has 15 amino acids. Trimming shortened V by 3 bases and J by 4 bases, and 15 bases separated the two germline ends. In germline, CDR1 is SGHTA, CDR2 FQGNSA. Here the CDR3 reads CASSFFREGRTEAFF. CDR3 coding DNA: TGTGCCAGCAGCTTCTTTAGGGAGGGACGCACTGAAGCTTTCTTT.

The chain recombines TRBV18 with TRBJ2-3, with 9 bases lining up with TRBD2. CDR3 length equals 15 residues. The V segment lost 3 bases and the J segment 2 bases; nucleotides outside the gene matches: 3. Germline V CDR1 and CDR2: KGHSH, LQKENI. CDR3 protein: CASSPSGGSTDTQYF. In DNA form, the CDR3 reads TGTGCCAGCTCACCTAGCGGGGGCTCCACAGATACGCAGTATTTT.

The chain uses TRBV18 and TRBJ2-2; 8 nucleotides line up with TRBD1. The germline V gene encodes CDR1 KGHSH and CDR2 LQKENI. The CDR3 is made up of 18 amino acids. Trimming removed 1 base from V and 3 bases from J; junction bases left unmatched: 10. CDR3 residues: CASSPLIHRGAHTGELFF. In DNA, the CDR3 is TGTGCCAGCTCACCACTTATCCACAGGGGGGCGCACACCGGGGAGCTGTTTTTT.

The V and J genes are TRBV27 and TRBJ2-3; the D gene is possibly TRBD2 (6 bases). Germline V CDR1 and CDR2: MNHEY, SMNVEV (reference sequence). This CDR3 has 13 residues. Deletions cut 9 bases from V and 2 bases from J, with 12 bases between. The CDR3 DNA sequence: TGTGCCAGTTCTGGAGGGGCCACAGATACGCAGTATTTT. Amino acids: CASSGGATDTQYF.

V gene TRBV4-2 combines with J gene TRBJ2-7, with TRBD2 matching 7 bases. This CDR3 comprises 14 residues. The J segment lost 3 bases and the V segment lost 4 bases, leaving 6 bases of the junction unmatched. CDR1 is LGHNA, CDR2 YNFKEQ, per germline. As DNA, the CDR3 is TGTGCCAGCAGCCGACGGGGACTATACTACGAGCAGTACGTC. Amino acid sequence: CASSRRGLYYEQYV.

CDR3 nucleotide sequence: TGTGCCAGCTCACCTCCGACTAGTACGGGACAGGGGTCCGTTCAGTACTTC. It encodes CASSPPTSTGQGSVQYF. This chain connects TRBV18 to TRBJ2-4; 10 positions match TRBD1. This CDR3 is built from 17 residues. CDR1 is KGHSH, CDR2 LQKENI, per germline. Unmatched junction bases numbered 16, after V lost 3 bases and J lost 11 bases.

The genes are TRBV6-6 and TRBJ2-7, with D tentatively TRBD2 (6 bases). Germline V gene data show CDR1 as MNHNY and CDR2 as SVGAGI (reference sequence). V shed 8 bases and J shed 4 bases, with 12 bases lying between them. The CDR3 totals 12 residues. The CDR3 region is CASHSGVYEQYF. The CDR3 DNA sequence: TGTGCCAGCCACTCGGGGGTATACGAGCAGTACTTC.

The chain couples TRBV5-6 to TRBJ1-1; D gene ambiguous. There are 14 residues in the CDR3. The V and J ends lost 0 bases and 5 bases respectively, with 11 bases between them. Germline V gene data show CDR1 as SGHDT and CDR2 as YYEEEE. CDR3 sequence: CASSLGGVWTEAFF. The CDR3 DNA sequence: TGTGCCAGCAGCTTGGGGGGAGTTTGGACTGAAGCTTTCTTT.

This chain connects TRBV4-1 to TRBJ2-5; 8 bases line up with TRBD2. This CDR3 contains 16 residues. V shed 0 bases, J shed 4 bases, and the junction held 7 bases outside the gene matches. Germline CDR1 and CDR2: MGHRA and YSYEKL. In DNA, the CDR3 is TGCGCCAGCAGCCAAGATAGGGCGGGGGGAGGAGAGACCCAGTACTTC. This translates into CASSQDRAGGGETQYF.

V gene TRBV10-2 combines with J gene TRBJ2-5; D possibly corresponds to TRBD2 (6 bases). Germline CDR1 reads WSHSY; CDR2 reads SAAADI. V shed 4 bases and J shed 4 bases, with 13 bases lying between them. The CDR3 sequence is 14 residues long. The DNA of the CDR3 is TGCGCCAGCAGTGTTACTAGCTTGGGAGAGACCCAGTACTTC. It encodes CASSVTSLGETQYF.

Written as DNA, the CDR3 is TGTGCCAGCCTCCAGGGCCAGACCCAGTACTTC. It encodes CASLQGQTQYF. J is TRBJ2-5 and V is TRBV3-1 (or the pseudogene TRBV3-2), with a weak D call TRBD1 (5 bases). Germline-derived CDR1 and CDR2 are LGHDT and YNNKEL (reference sequence). The CDR3 spans 11 residues. V was pared by 8 bases and J by 6 bases, with 10 bases between.

There are a few counts of this clone. Germline is not matched at one junction end, which may reflect a read error. The J gene is TRBJ2-2, the V gene TRBV5-4; TRBD1 matches at 10 bases. The germline V gene has CDR1 SGHNT and CDR2 YYREEE (reference sequence). This CDR3 is 15 amino acids long. The CDR3 spells CASRLGQGSTGELFF. CDR3 nucleotide sequence: TGTGCCAGCAGGTTGGGACAGGGGAGCACCGGGGAGCTGTTTTTT.

The chain combines TRBV3-1 (or the pseudogene TRBV3-2) with TRBJ2-5; D gene ambiguous. The ends were cut back, 4 bases at V and 4 bases at J, with 10 bases in the middle. CDR3 size: 13 residues. Germline CDR1 LGHDT, CDR2 YNNKEL (reference sequence). CDR3 bases: TGTGCCAGCAGCCCTAGGCCCCGAGAGACCCAGTACTTC. Translation gives CASSPRPRETQYF.

The CDR3 region has the DNA TGCGCCACCCGTAGCGGGACAGGGGTCCCCGGGGAGCTGTTTTTT. It codes for CATRSGTGVPGELFF. The chain couples TRBV5-1 to TRBJ2-2; 10 nucleotides match TRBD1. J gave up 6 bases and V 9 bases, and 11 bases lay outside the gene matches. The CDR3 has 15 amino acids. CDR1 SGHRS and CDR2 YFSETQ come from the germline V gene.